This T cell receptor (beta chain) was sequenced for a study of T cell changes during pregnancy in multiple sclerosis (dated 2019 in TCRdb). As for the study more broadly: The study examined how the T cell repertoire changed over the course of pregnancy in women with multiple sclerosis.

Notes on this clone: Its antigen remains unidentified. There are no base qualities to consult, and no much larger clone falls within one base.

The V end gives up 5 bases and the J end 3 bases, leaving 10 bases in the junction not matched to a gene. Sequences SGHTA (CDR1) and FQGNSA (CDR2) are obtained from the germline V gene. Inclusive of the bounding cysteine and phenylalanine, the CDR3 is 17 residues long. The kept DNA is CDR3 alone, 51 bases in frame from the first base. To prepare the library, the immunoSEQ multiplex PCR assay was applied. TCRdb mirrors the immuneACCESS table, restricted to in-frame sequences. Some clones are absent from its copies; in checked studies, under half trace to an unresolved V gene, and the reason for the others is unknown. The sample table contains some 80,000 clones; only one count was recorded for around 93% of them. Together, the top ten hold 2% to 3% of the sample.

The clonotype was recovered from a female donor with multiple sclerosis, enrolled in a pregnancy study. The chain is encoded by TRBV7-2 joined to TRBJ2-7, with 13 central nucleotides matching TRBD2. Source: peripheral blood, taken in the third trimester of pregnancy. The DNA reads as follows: TGTGCCAGCAGCACCGGACTAGCGGGGGCCGGGCGCTACGAGCAGTACTTC. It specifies CASSTGLAGAGRYEQYF.